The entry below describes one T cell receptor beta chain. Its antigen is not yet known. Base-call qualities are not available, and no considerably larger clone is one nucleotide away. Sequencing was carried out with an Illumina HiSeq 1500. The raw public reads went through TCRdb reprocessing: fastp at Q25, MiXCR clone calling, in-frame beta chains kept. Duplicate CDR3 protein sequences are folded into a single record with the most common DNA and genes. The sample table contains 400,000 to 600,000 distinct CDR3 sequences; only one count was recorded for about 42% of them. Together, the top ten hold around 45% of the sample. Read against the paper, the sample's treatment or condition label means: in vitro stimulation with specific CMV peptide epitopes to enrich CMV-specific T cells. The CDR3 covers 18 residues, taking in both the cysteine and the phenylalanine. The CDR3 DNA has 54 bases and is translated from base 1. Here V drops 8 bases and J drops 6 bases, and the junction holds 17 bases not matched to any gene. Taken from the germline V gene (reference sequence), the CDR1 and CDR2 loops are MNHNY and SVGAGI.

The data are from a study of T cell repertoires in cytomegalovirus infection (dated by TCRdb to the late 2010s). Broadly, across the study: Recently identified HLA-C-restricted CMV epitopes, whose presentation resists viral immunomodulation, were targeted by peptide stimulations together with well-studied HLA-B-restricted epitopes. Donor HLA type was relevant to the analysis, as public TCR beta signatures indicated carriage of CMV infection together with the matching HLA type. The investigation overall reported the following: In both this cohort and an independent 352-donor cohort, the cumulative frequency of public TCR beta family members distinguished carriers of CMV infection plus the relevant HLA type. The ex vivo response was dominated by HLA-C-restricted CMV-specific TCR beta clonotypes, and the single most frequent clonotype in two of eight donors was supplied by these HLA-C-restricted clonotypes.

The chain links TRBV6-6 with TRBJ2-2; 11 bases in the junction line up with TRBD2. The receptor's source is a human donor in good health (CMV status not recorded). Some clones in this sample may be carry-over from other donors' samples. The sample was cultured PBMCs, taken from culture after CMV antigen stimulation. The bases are TGTGCCAGCTGGCTTGGAGGTAGCGGGAGGGCCGTGGCCGGGGAGCTGTTTTTT. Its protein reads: CASWLGGSGRAVAGELFF.